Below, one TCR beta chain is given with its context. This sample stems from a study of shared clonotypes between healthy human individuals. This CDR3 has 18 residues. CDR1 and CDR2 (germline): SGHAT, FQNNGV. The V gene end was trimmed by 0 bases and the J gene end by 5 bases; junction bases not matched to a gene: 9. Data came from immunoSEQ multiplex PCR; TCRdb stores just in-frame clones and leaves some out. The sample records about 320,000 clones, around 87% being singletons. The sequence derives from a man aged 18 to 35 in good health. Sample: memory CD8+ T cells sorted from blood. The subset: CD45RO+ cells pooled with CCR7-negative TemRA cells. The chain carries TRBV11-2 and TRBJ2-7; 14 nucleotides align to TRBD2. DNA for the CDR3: TGTGCCAGCAGCTTAGATTTTTGGACTAGCGGGAGGTCGAACGAGCAGTACTTC. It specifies CASSLDFWTSGRSNEQYF.